This TCR beta chain was obtained from a study of molecular identifiers for immune sequencing clone quantification. Study outcomes and limitations: Barcode sharing among identical TCR molecules could make large clones appear smaller. Clones above 20 RNA copies held over 98% of effector molecules, under 1% in naive cells.

The CD8+CD4-CCR7+CD45RA+ phenotype defined the sorted naive CD8 T cells. V was clipped by 5 bases and J by 2 bases, with 10 bases between them. CDR3 length: 13 residues. Germline V lookup: CDR1 SGHTA, CDR2 FQGNSA. This clonotype was counted many times. Its antigen is not identified. TCRdb ran MiXCR on the PCR reads and lists one entry per CDR3 protein. The sample lists some 650,000 distinct CDR3 sequences, just under 20% seen once, with roughly 0.85% in the top ten. The genes are TRBV7-2 and TRBJ2-7; D unresolved. Sequenced material: naive CD8+ T cells from blood, with Jurkat cell RNA spiked in. The subset was: FACS-sorted CD8+CD4-CCR7+CD45RA+ naive T cells. This sequence was found in a human donor in good health. Some libraries in this study had Jurkat cell RNA spiked in. The DNA of the CDR3 is TGTGCCAGCAGCCCGTCGCTGCCCTACGAGCAGTACTTC. Translated, it gives CASSPSLPYEQYF.